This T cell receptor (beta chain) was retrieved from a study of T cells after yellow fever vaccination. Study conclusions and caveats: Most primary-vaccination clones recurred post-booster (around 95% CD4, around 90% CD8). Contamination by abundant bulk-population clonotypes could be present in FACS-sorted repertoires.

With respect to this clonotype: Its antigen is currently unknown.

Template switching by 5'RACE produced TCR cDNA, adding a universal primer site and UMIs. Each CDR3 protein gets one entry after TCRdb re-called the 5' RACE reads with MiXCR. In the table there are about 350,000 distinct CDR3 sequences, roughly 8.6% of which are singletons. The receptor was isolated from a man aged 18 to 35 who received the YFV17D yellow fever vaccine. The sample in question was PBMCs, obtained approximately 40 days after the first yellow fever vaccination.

CDR3 DNA sequence: TGTGCCAGCAGCACGCTCACAGGGGCTTCTAACTATGGCTACACCTTC. This gives the protein CASSTLTGASNYGYTF. The chain carries TRBV7-9 and TRBJ1-2; 7 nucleotides match TRBD1. After removal of 5 bases from V and 0 bases from J, the junction contained 9 bases not matched to a gene. Germline V lookup: CDR1 SEHNR, CDR2 FQNEAQ (reference sequence). The CDR3 runs 16 residues.